One sample yielded the 11 T cell receptor beta chains listed below, sequenced in a study of blood T cell repertoires in COVID-19. Produced via immunoSEQ multiplex PCR; TCRdb's table is partial and in-frame only. This table has roughly 240,000 clones, approximately 88% appearing once. Sequenced sample: PBMCs or T cells enriched from blood (not recorded which). Every receptor here comes from a woman between 40 and 50 years old with acute COVID-19.

The chain is built from TRBV10-1 and TRBJ2-3; the D gene is possibly TRBD2 (5 bases). From germline, CDR1 is WNHNN and CDR2 SYGVQD (reference sequence). Trimming cost V 8 bases and J 6 bases, with 9 bases left between them. The CDR3 length is 11 residues. The CDR3, as DNA: TGCGCCAGCCGAGGAGGTGATACGCAGTATTTT. Encoded protein: CASRGGDTQYF.

This clone has only a few counts. The chain employs TRBV7-8 and TRBJ2-5; TRBD1 might be the D (6 bases). The CDR3 covers 15 residues. The germline V and J ends were trimmed by 4 bases and 0 bases, with 12 bases remaining between them. Germline loops: CDR1 SGHVS, CDR2 FQNEAQ. This CDR3 reads CASSSISGDQETQYF. The CDR3 nucleotides read TGTGCCAGCAGCTCAATATCAGGGGACCAAGAGACCCAGTACTTC.

The chain uses TRBV5-1 and TRBJ2-5; TRBD2 aligns across 11 bases. Per the germline V gene, CDR1 is SGHRS and CDR2 is YFSETQ. The CDR3 sequence is 16 residues long. After removal of 8 bases from V and 1 base from J, the junction contained 10 bases not matched to a gene. CDR3 sequence reads: CASCFLAGGPQETQYF. CDR3 nucleotides: TGCGCCAGTTGTTTCCTAGCGGGAGGCCCCCAAGAGACCCAGTACTTC.

The chain combines TRBV6-1 with TRBJ2-1; D is unclear. The CDR3 covers 16 residues. Germline-derived CDR1 and CDR2 are MNHNS and SASEGT. Between the trimmed V and J ends, which lost 1 base and 2 bases, there was a span of 12 bases. DNA of the CDR3: TGTGCCAGCAGTGAAGACGGCAGACTTACCTACAATGAGCAGTTCTTC. This sequence encodes CASSEDGRLTYNEQFF.

This sequence joins TRBV3-1 (or the pseudogene TRBV3-2) and TRBJ1-2; TRBD1 is a possible D gene (5 bases). The V gene's germline CDR1 is LGHDT and CDR2 YNNKEL (reference sequence). The CDR3 contains 17 residues. V lost 4 bases to trimming and J lost 2 bases, with 20 bases between them. The CDR3 bases are TGTGCCAGCAGCCTAAGGGGTTCAGGGCTTAGGAACTATGGCTACACCTTC. Translating it yields CASSLRGSGLRNYGYTF.

The chain has TRBV19 and TRBJ2-7; tentative D call: TRBD2 (7 bases). CDR1 is LNHDA, CDR2 SQIVND, per germline (reference sequence). The CDR3 has 14 amino acids. Trimming removed 8 bases at V and 3 bases at J, with 17 bases between. The CDR3: CASRPSGGYYEQYF. The CDR3 DNA is TGTGCCAGTCGGCCATCGGGGGGCTACTACGAGCAGTACTTC.

This chain connects TRBV6-5 to TRBJ1-2; tentative D call: TRBD1 (5 bases). This CDR3 spans 13 amino acids. The germline V gene has CDR1 MNHEY and CDR2 SVGAGI. The germline V and J ends were trimmed by 6 bases and 4 bases, with 12 bases remaining between them. DNA of the CDR3: TGTGCCAGCAGAGCAGGGCCTTCCTATGGCTACACCTTC. It translates to CASRAGPSYGYTF.

This chain links TRBV11-2 with TRBJ2-2, with 9 positions matching TRBD1. This CDR3 has 16 amino acids. Germline CDR1 reads SGHAT; CDR2 reads FQNNGV. V was clipped by 3 bases and J by 3 bases; unmatched bases: 5. The CDR3 nucleotides are TGTGCCAGCAGCTTGGGGACAGGGACACACACCGGGGAGCTGTTTTTT. It translates to CASSLGTGTHTGELFF.

V and J are TRBV2 and TRBJ1-2; 9 nucleotides line up with TRBD1. The CDR3 extends over 14 amino acids. Germline values: CDR1 SNHLY, CDR2 FYNNEI. J gave up 7 bases and V 4 bases, and 7 bases lay outside the gene matches. The chain's CDR3 is CASSGTGARSGYTF. The CDR3 DNA is TGTGCCAGCAGTGGGACAGGGGCCCGAAGTGGCTACACCTTC.

The chain couples TRBV10-2 to TRBJ2-2, with 8 positions matching TRBD1. The ends lost 6 bases at V and 3 bases at J; junction bases unmatched: 6. Germline assignment: CDR1 WSHSY and CDR2 SAAADI. The CDR3 is 15 amino acids. The CDR3 DNA reads as TGCGCCAGCAGGGACAGGGTCGGTTACACCGGGGAGCTGTTTTTT. The encoded protein is CASRDRVGYTGELFF.

The V gene is TRBV5-1, the J gene TRBJ2-3, with D possibly being TRBD1 (5 bases). Between the trimmed V and J ends, which lost 0 bases and 5 bases, there was a span of 10 bases. The CDR3 length is 14 residues. Germline assignment: CDR1 SGHRS and CDR2 YFSETQ. In DNA, the CDR3 is TGCGCCAGCAGCTTGGGACAGACGGTAGATACGCAGTATTTT. Residues: CASSLGQTVDTQYF.